A single sample gave rise to the 29 T cell receptor beta chains below, sequenced in a study of blood T cell repertoires in COVID-19. Clones were sequenced by immunoSEQ multiplex PCR, and TCRdb holds only the in-frame ones, with some missing. The sample has 120,000 or so clones; roughly 79% are singletons. The sample comprised peripheral blood. The receptors were gathered from a human donor in a cohort sampled during active COVID-19.

The rearrangement links TRBV7-9 to TRBJ2-1; D is uncertain. The V and J ends lost 3 bases and 0 bases respectively, with 15 bases between them. CDR1 is SEHNR, CDR2 FQNEAQ, per germline (reference sequence). The CDR3 loop spans 17 amino acids. The CDR3 sequence: CASSFGRLLSSYNEQFF. CDR3 nucleotide sequence: TGTGCCAGCAGCTTCGGCAGGCTGCTAAGCTCCTACAATGAGCAGTTCTTC.

The rearrangement joins TRBV6-5 to TRBJ2-7; 8 nucleotides align to TRBD1. This CDR3 has 11 residues. V was pared by 2 bases and J by 11 bases, with 2 bases of the junction left unmatched. CDR1 and CDR2 (germline): MNHEY, SVGAGI. CDR3 sequence reads: CASSYGQGEYF. CDR3 coding DNA: TGTGCCAGCAGTTACGGACAGGGCGAGTACTTC.

The V call is TRBV7-3, the J call TRBJ2-1; unclear D gene. Germline V gives CDR1 SGHTA, CDR2 FQGTGA. This CDR3 has 14 residues. V lost 1 base and J lost 4, with 8 bases in between. The CDR3 DNA reads TGTGCCAGCAGCTTAAGGGCAGATTACAATGAGCAGTTCTTC. It translates to CASSLRADYNEQFF.

V is TRBV5-4 and J is TRBJ1-6; no definite D call. V was cut by 3 bases and J by 5 bases, with 9 bases left in between. Germline V gives CDR1 SGHNT, CDR2 YYREEE (reference sequence). The CDR3 spans 14 residues. The CDR3 protein is CASSSRVDNSPLHF. DNA for the CDR3: TGTGCCAGCAGCTCTCGGGTCGATAATTCACCCCTCCACTTT. Using reference TRBV5-4 and TRBJ1-6 for the parts outside the CDR3, the full variable domain is ETGVTQSPTHLIKTRGQQVTLRCSSQSGHNTVSWYQQALGQGPQFIFQYYREEENGRGNFPPRFSGLQFPNYSSELNVNALELDDSALYLCASSSRVDNSPLHFGNGTRLTVT.

This chain joins TRBV7-3 and TRBJ2-2; D is perhaps TRBD2 (5 bases). CDR3 length equals 16 residues. In germline, CDR1 is SGHTA, CDR2 FQGTGA. Deletions cut 5 bases from V and 4 bases from J, with 17 bases between. The CDR3 is CASSPSLGLSTGELFF. The CDR3 DNA follows: TGTGCCAGCAGCCCTAGCTTGGGCCTTTCCACCGGGGAGCTGTTTTTT. The entire variable domain, with the rest obtained from reference TRBV7-3 and TRBJ2-2, is as follows: GAGVSQTPSNKVTEKGKYVELRCDPISGHTALYWYRQSLGQGPEFLIYFQGTGAADDSGLPNDRFFAVRPEGSVSTLKIQRTERGDSAVYLCASSPSLGLSTGELFFGEGSRLTVL.

The CDR3 sequence: CASSSTGGSKNIQYF. The CDR3 nucleotides are TGTGCCAGCAGCTCAACAGGGGGCTCCAAAAACATTCAGTACTTC. This sequence joins TRBV7-9 and TRBJ2-4; 9 positions match TRBD1. J lost 2 bases, V lost 4 bases, and 3 bases had no gene match. CDR1 is SEHNR and CDR2 is FQNEAQ in the germline V gene (reference sequence). This CDR3 comprises 15 residues.

This clone was seen once. This sequence joins TRBV2 and TRBJ2-7; D perhaps matches TRBD1 (6 bases). Germline V lookup: CDR1 SNHLY, CDR2 FYNNEI. This CDR3 contains 12 residues. The V and J ends lost 7 bases and 3 bases respectively, with 10 bases between them. The CDR3 DNA is TGTGCCAGCAAAACGGACAGCTACGAGCAGTACTTC. It encodes CASKTDSYEQYF.

V and J are TRBV6-2 or TRBV6-3 and TRBJ1-1; possibly TRBD1 for D (6 bases). The CDR3 is made up of 14 amino acids. The germline V gene encodes CDR1 MNHEY and CDR2 SVGEGT. Trimming shortened V by 5 bases and J by 5 bases, and 15 bases separated the two germline ends. The CDR3 protein is CASSTGGIGTEAFF. CDR3 coding DNA: TGTGCCAGCAGTACGGGGGGCATTGGTACTGAAGCTTTCTTT.

The chain has TRBV5-1 and TRBJ1-1, with D possibly TRBD1 on 6 matching bases. CDR3 length: 15 residues. V was shortened by 4 bases and J by 1 base, with 14 bases between the two germline ends. CDR1 is SGHRS, CDR2 YFSETQ, per germline. Written as DNA, the CDR3 is TGCGCCAGCAGCGAACAGGGAGTTAAGAACACTGAAGCTTTCTTT. Translated, it gives CASSEQGVKNTEAFF.

This clone has just one count. The CDR3 region is CASSKDLNRVRYGYTF. As DNA, the CDR3 is TGTGCCAGCAGCAAAGATCTGAACAGGGTACGATATGGCTACACCTTC. The chain combines TRBV21-1 with TRBJ1-2; no DNA check was done on the table's D call, TRBD1. TRBV21-1 is a listed pseudogene. The CDR3 totals 16 residues.

The chain joins TRBV2 to TRBJ1-5; 7 nucleotides line up with TRBD1. The V gene's germline CDR1 is SNHLY and CDR2 FYNNEI. V shed 4 bases and J 6 bases; nucleotides not matched to a gene: 9. The CDR3 is 15 residues long. CDR3 in DNA: TGTGCCAGCAGTGGAGGCACAGGGGACACTCAGCCCCAGCATTTT. Residues: CASSGGTGDTQPQHF.

The rearrangement uses TRBV5-4 and TRBJ1-2; no clear D. In germline, CDR1 is SGHNT, CDR2 YYREEE (reference sequence). The V end lost 0 bases, the J end lost 6 bases, and 12 bases lay between the germline ends. The CDR3 sequence is 14 residues long. CDR3 sequence reads: CASSLDAWADGYTF. The CDR3 DNA reads TGTGCCAGCAGCTTGGACGCCTGGGCCGATGGCTACACCTTC.

Notes on this clone: One end of the junction fails to match germline, which may point to a read error. CDR3 in amino acids: CASSEDRGPTLTNGYTF. The CDR3, as DNA: TGTGCCAGCAGCGAAGACAGGGGTCCGACCTTAACTAATGGCTACACCTTC. J is TRBJ1-2 and V is TRBV6-1; the match to TRBD1 covers 8 bases. Germline values: CDR1 MNHNS, CDR2 SASEGT. This CDR3 has 17 amino acids.

The gene calls are TRBV21-1 and TRBJ2-5; the table's D call, TRBD1, was not checked against the DNA. TRBV21-1 is a documented pseudogene. The CDR3 loop spans 16 amino acids. The CDR3 reads CASSKVLAKRGKTQYF. For the CDR3, the DNA is TGTGCCAGCAGCAAAGTCTTAGCAAAAAGGGGGAAGACCCAGTACTTC.

This chain joins TRBV27 and TRBJ2-7; 7 nucleotides match TRBD2. From germline, CDR1 is MNHEY and CDR2 SMNVEV (reference sequence). The CDR3 has 14 residues. The V and J ends lost 6 bases and 7 bases, in that order; junction bases with no gene match: 12. The CDR3 loop is CASRRDFVSGEQYF. The CDR3 DNA sequence: TGTGCCAGCAGACGGGACTTCGTTAGCGGGGAGCAGTACTTC.

The chain couples TRBV15 to TRBJ1-5; D is perhaps TRBD1 (5 bases). V dropped 3 bases and J dropped 2 bases, with 14 bases sitting between them. Germline V CDR1 and CDR2: LNHNV, YYDKDF (reference sequence). The CDR3 sequence is 16 residues long. The DNA for the CDR3 is TGTGCCACCAGCAGGACCCGGGGGATGGGCAATCAGCCCCAGCATTTT. Translating gives CATSRTRGMGNQPQHF.

This clone was seen a single time. The V and J genes are TRBV3-1 (or the pseudogene TRBV3-2) and TRBJ2-4; 8 bases fit TRBD1. Germline V CDR1 and CDR2: LGHDT, YNNKEL (reference sequence). V was pared by 3 bases and J by 5 bases, with 3 bases of the junction left unmatched. The CDR3 is 14 residues long. The CDR3 protein is CASSHRGPENIQYF. In DNA, the CDR3 is TGTGCCAGCAGCCACAGGGGGCCCGAAAACATTCAGTACTTC.

In its sample, this clone was seen a few times. The gene calls are TRBV4-2 and TRBJ2-5, with D possibly being TRBD2 (6 bases). The germline V gene encodes CDR1 LGHNA and CDR2 YNFKEQ. The CDR3 consists of 15 residues. V was trimmed by 1 base and J by 4 bases, leaving 13 bases between them. The CDR3, as DNA: TGTGCCAGCAGCCAAGTTTTCGGGGGTGGAGAGACCCAGTACTTC. Encoded protein: CASSQVFGGGETQYF.

This chain uses TRBV4-2 with TRBJ1-3; perhaps TRBD1 as D (6 bases). Trimming took 1 base from V and 9 from J, leaving 13 bases between them. The CDR3 sequence is 14 residues long. The germline V gene encodes CDR1 LGHNA and CDR2 YNFKEQ. CDR3 amino acids: CASSQGGRGLTIYF. Written as DNA, the CDR3 is TGTGCCAGCAGCCAAGGGGGCAGGGGCCTCACCATATATTTT.

The J gene is TRBJ2-7, the V gene TRBV2; 9 nucleotides align to TRBD1. Looked up from germline, CDR1 is SNHLY and CDR2 is FYNNEI. This CDR3 has 14 amino acids. The trim removed 7 bases at V and 5 bases at J, leaving 9 bases unmatched. CDR3 amino acids: CASNPGQGSHEQYF. Here the CDR3 DNA reads TGTGCCAGCAACCCGGGACAGGGTTCCCACGAGCAGTACTTC.

The V and J genes are TRBV30 and TRBJ1-1, with TRBD1 as a possible D gene (6 bases). The CDR3 is made up of 16 amino acids. The ends were cut back, 4 bases at V and 5 bases at J, with 23 bases in the middle. Germline V gene lookup returns CDR1 GTSNPN and CDR2 SVGIG (reference sequence). The DNA for the CDR3 is TGTGCCTGGACCCACCCCAATATGAACAGGGCGACTGAAGCTTTCTTT. This gives the protein CAWTHPNMNRATEAFF. The complete variable domain, with remaining parts taken from reference TRBV30 and TRBJ1-1, reads SQTIHQWPATLVQPVGSPLSLECTVEGTSNPNLYWYRQAAGRGLQLLFYSVGIGQISSEVPQNLSASRPQDRQFILSSKKLLLSDSGFYLCAWTHPNMNRATEAFFGQGTRLTVV.

The chain combines TRBV5-6 with TRBJ1-6; D perhaps matches TRBD1 (6 bases). This CDR3 contains 16 residues. V was trimmed by 2 bases and J by 1 base, leaving 10 bases between them. The germline V gene encodes CDR1 SGHDT and CDR2 YYEEEE. The CDR3, as DNA: TGTGCCAGCAGCTTACAGGGTTGGTCCTATAATTCACCCCTCCACTTT. Translated, it gives CASSLQGWSYNSPLHF.

V is TRBV19 and J is TRBJ2-5; 7 nucleotides line up with TRBD1. This CDR3 spans 15 amino acids. Germline V gives CDR1 LNHDA, CDR2 SQIVND (reference sequence). V lost 3 bases and J lost 5; bases outside the gene matches: 9. The CDR3, as DNA: TGTGCCAGTAGTATCGGAACAGGGGTCGGTGAGACCCAGTACTTC. This encodes CASSIGTGVGETQYF.

The rearrangement uses TRBV9 and TRBJ1-1, with a possible D match to TRBD1 (6 bases). The CDR3 runs 14 residues. Germline-derived CDR1 and CDR2 are SGDLS and YYNGEE. The germline V and J ends were trimmed by 2 bases and 4 bases, with 12 bases remaining between them. The CDR3 loop reads CASSVQGSSTEAFF. CDR3 in DNA: TGTGCCAGCAGCGTTCAGGGGAGTAGCACTGAAGCTTTCTTT.

Note on this clone: Other DNA sequences in the same sample also yield this CDR3. V is TRBV7-3 and J is TRBJ2-5, with 8 nucleotides matching TRBD1. The CDR3 runs to 13 residues. After removal of 4 bases from V and 5 bases from J, the junction contained 3 bases not matched to a gene. The V gene's germline CDR1 is SGHTA and CDR2 FQGTGA. CDR3 sequence reads: CASSSGGGETQYF. As DNA, the CDR3 is TGTGCCAGCAGCTCAGGGGGCGGGGAGACCCAGTACTTC.

This chain joins TRBV27 and TRBJ2-3; TRBD2 agrees at 15 bases. CDR3 length: 18 residues. Germline V gene lookup returns CDR1 MNHEY and CDR2 SMNVEV (reference sequence). Trimming took 5 bases from V and 5 from J; bases not matched to a gene: 11. In DNA, the CDR3 is TGTGCCAGCAGTCTCCTCACCGGACTAGCGGGGGGGAAAGATACGCAGTATTTT. Amino acid sequence: CASSLLTGLAGGKDTQYF.

The V and J genes are TRBV29-1 and TRBJ2-2; perhaps TRBD1 as D (5 bases). The CDR3 runs to 14 residues. Trimming stripped 4 bases from V and 1 base from J, with 10 bases between. Germline-derived CDR1 and CDR2 are SQVTM and ANQGSEA. The CDR3 sequence: CSVGTSLNTGELFF. The CDR3 nucleotides are TGCAGCGTTGGGACATCCCTGAACACCGGGGAGCTGTTTTTT.

The V gene is TRBV19, the J gene TRBJ1-1; maybe TRBD1 (5 bases). The CDR3 covers 15 residues. The V and J ends lost 5 bases and 3 bases respectively, with 16 bases between them. Germline V gene lookup returns CDR1 LNHDA and CDR2 SQIVND (reference sequence). The chain's CDR3 is CASSPPSGVYTEAFF. CDR3 sequence (DNA): TGTGCCAGTAGTCCCCCATCGGGGGTTTACACTGAAGCTTTCTTT.

This chain connects TRBV6-2 or TRBV6-3 to TRBJ1-1, with D hard to call. The germline CDR1 and CDR2 sequences are MNHEY and SVGEGT. V was cut by 0 bases and J by 1 base, with 12 bases left in between. This CDR3 is 16 amino acids long. The CDR3 protein is CASSYSARLGNTEAFF. CDR3 nucleotides: TGTGCCAGCAGTTACTCGGCCCGACTGGGGAACACTGAAGCTTTCTTT.